The 3 T cell receptor beta chains given below trace back to one sample, sequenced in a study of glioma-infiltrating T cells. TCR alpha and beta CDR3 regions were amplified from RNA using iRepertoire nested multiplex PCR. From the multiplex PCR reads, TCRdb called clonotypes with MiXCR, one entry per CDR3 protein. The repertoire holds under 50,000 distinct CDR3 sequences, with under 25% as singletons. Sequencing was performed on glioma tissue, nonneoplastic brain tissue, or PBMCs (not recorded which). These TCRs come from a human donor with low-grade glioma or glioblastoma, undergoing nonglioma brain surgery, or in good health (not recorded which).

There are many counts of this clonotype. V and J are TRBV7-2 and TRBJ2-1; D may match TRBD1 or TRBD2 (5 bases each). V was clipped by 5 bases and J by 5 bases, with 16 bases between them. The CDR3 spans 15 residues. From germline, CDR1 is SGHTA and CDR2 FQGNSA. CDR3 bases: TGTGCCAGCAGCCCACGGGGCGTAACCAACAATGAGCAGTTCTTC. Translating it yields CASSPRGVTNNEQFF.

For this clonotype: This clone may be a read error of a much larger clone one base away. This chain uses TRBV7-2 with TRBJ2-5, with 12 bases that match TRBD2. Germline V gene sequence: CDR1 SGHTA, CDR2 FQGNSA. V shed 3 bases, J shed 13 bases, and the junction held 12 bases outside the gene matches. This CDR3 spans 15 amino acids. DNA of the CDR3: TGTGCCAGCAGCTTGACTAGCGGGGGTACCTACGAGCGGTACTTC. Its protein product is CASSLTSGGTYERYF.

This clonotype was counted many times. The gene calls are TRBV7-9 and TRBJ1-5; D gene ambiguous. Trimming left V 5 bases short and J 0 bases short, with 14 bases between. Germline CDR1 SEHNR, CDR2 FQNEAQ (reference sequence). The CDR3 runs 16 residues. As DNA, the CDR3 is TGTGCCAGCAGCGCAGCTGGACCCAATAGCAATCAGCCCCAGCATTTT. It codes for CASSAAGPNSNQPQHF.